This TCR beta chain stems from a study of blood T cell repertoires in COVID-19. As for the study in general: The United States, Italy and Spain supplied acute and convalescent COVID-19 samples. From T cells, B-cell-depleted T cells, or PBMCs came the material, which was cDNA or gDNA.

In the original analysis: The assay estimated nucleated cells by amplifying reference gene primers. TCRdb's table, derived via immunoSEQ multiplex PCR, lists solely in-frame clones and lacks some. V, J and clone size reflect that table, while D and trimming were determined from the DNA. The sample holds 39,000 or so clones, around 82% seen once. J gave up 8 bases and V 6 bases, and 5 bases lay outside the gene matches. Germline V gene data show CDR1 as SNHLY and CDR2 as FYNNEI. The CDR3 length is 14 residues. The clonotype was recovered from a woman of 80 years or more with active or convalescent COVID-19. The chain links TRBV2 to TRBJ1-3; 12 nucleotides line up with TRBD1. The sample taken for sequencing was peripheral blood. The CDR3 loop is CASSQGQGADTIYF. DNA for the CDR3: TGTGCCAGCAGCCAGGGACAGGGGGCTGACACCATATATTTT.